This T cell receptor beta chain comes out of a study of blood T cell repertoires in COVID-19. Deletions cut 3 bases from V and 0 bases from J, with 5 bases between. CDR3 length: 13 residues. Germline V CDR1 and CDR2: SGHTA, FQGNSA. Original analysis: Amplification of reference gene primers was used by the study to estimate nucleated cell counts. Libraries were prepared by immunoSEQ multiplex PCR; TCRdb keeps only in-frame clonotypes and omits some of them. D and trimming were read from the DNA, whereas the V and J calls and clone size are those reported in that table. The sample carries fewer than 90,000 clones, about four fifths recorded once.

Specimen: peripheral blood. This sequence was found in a human donor in a cohort sampled during active COVID-19. This rearrangement joins TRBV7-2 to TRBJ1-1; no clear D. CDR3 nucleotide sequence: TGTGCCAGCAGCTTCAGTGTGAACACTGAAGCTTTCTTT. Its protein product is CASSFSVNTEAFF.